This T cell receptor (beta chain) came from a study of T-cell memory formation after mild COVID-19. Study findings and constraints: For contracting clones, CD4+ ones sat mainly in CM and EM, CD8+ in EMRA.

This clonotype has more than one count but fewer than ten. Its antigen is as yet unknown. Relative to the germline gene, one junction end is altered; a read error may explain this. TCRdb re-derived calls from the 5' RACE reads in MiXCR, one entry per CDR3 protein. The data show 450,000 to 650,000 distinct CDR3 sequences, about a fifth seen once. The CDR3 loop spans 14 amino acids. Germline CDR1 SSHAT, CDR2 FNYEAQ (reference sequence). This TCR was recovered from an adult woman who had mild COVID-19 (a few samples of this study predate the infection). Cell type and time point are not known. Sequencing was carried out using PBMCs or a T cell subset sorted from them (not recorded which). The chain is built from TRBV7-7 and TRBJ2-3; a weak D match, TRBD2 (5 bases). CDR3 sequence (DNA): TGTGCTAGCAGCTTAGGCTGGGAGTCAGATACGCAGTATTTT. It translates to CASSLGWESDTQYF.